This record concerns one TCR beta chain sequence. Within the sample, other DNA sequences also encode this same CDR3. This specimen comes from a study of cytotoxic CD8 clonotypes in ibrutinib-treated CLL. Only in-frame clones appear in the TCRdb table, and some are missing; sequencing was by immunoSEQ multiplex PCR. The data show fewer than 300,000 clones, approximately 79% seen once. Germline CDR1 reads DFQATT; CDR2 reads SNEGSKA (reference sequence). Between the trimmed V and J ends, which lost 3 bases and 8 bases, there was a span of 10 bases. The CDR3 contains 11 residues. The sequenced sample was PBMCs, obtained at disease progression, from a patient treated with ibrutinib. V gene TRBV20-1 combines with J gene TRBJ1-1, with D possibly being TRBD1 (5 bases). The TCR was taken from a human donor with chronic lymphocytic leukemia. This CDR3 is CSASRGGEAFF. The CDR3 DNA reads as TGCAGTGCTAGTAGGGGTGGCGAAGCTTTCTTT.